Below are 10 T cell receptor beta chains sequenced from a single sample in a study of blood T cell repertoires in COVID-19. Sequencing used immunoSEQ multiplex PCR; TCRdb keeps in-frame clones, though not all of them. The top ten hold about 18% of the sample, which has a few hundred thousand clones, 92% seen once. The sample comprised PBMCs or T cells enriched from blood (not recorded which). Every receptor here comes from a woman younger than 45 who had recovered from COVID-19.

This chain links TRBV19 with TRBJ1-5; 7 bases agree with TRBD1. Germline CDR1 and CDR2: LNHDA and SQIVND (reference sequence). Germline trimming cut 6 bases from V and 2 bases from J; bases unmatched to any gene: 7. This CDR3 has 15 residues. CDR3 protein: CASSRTGPGNQPQHF. The CDR3 nucleotides read TGTGCCAGTAGCCGGACAGGCCCTGGCAATCAGCCCCAGCATTTT.

This chain links TRBV29-1 with TRBJ1-2; D remains unclear. V was trimmed by 4 bases and J by 0 bases, leaving 15 bases between them. CDR3 length: 15 amino acids. The germline V gene has CDR1 SQVTM and CDR2 ANQGSEA. The CDR3 loop is CSVVERVQTNYGYTF. The CDR3 DNA reads TGCAGCGTTGTCGAGAGGGTCCAGACTAACTATGGCTACACCTTC.

This chain joins TRBV5-1 and TRBJ2-1, with TRBD2 identical over 14 bases. CDR1 is SGHRS and CDR2 is YFSETQ in the germline V gene. V trimming: 4 bases; J trimming: 8 bases; junction bases outside the gene matches: 5. This CDR3 spans 15 amino acids. CDR3 nucleotides: TGCGCCAGCAGCGCCGGGACTAGCGGGGGCGATGAGCAGTTCTTC. Translation: CASSAGTSGGDEQFF.

The chain is built from TRBV7-3 and TRBJ1-1, with D possibly matching TRBD1 (5 bases). CDR1 SGHTA and CDR2 FQGTGA come from the germline V gene. V lost 3 bases and J lost 0, with 8 bases in between. The CDR3 has 14 residues. The CDR3 sequence is CASSLSGMNTEAFF. The CDR3 region has the DNA TGTGCCAGCAGCTTGTCAGGGATGAACACTGAAGCTTTCTTT. The full variable domain, its missing parts supplied by reference TRBV7-3 and TRBJ1-1, is GAGVSQTPSNKVTEKGKYVELRCDPISGHTALYWYRQSLGQGPEFLIYFQGTGAADDSGLPNDRFFAVRPEGSVSTLKIQRTERGDSAVYLCASSLSGMNTEAFFGQGTRLTVV.

The gene calls are TRBV15 and TRBJ1-2; possible D gene TRBD1, 6 bases. The V gene lost 5 bases and the J gene lost 8 bases, with 12 bases spanning the gap. CDR3 length: 12 amino acids. Germline CDR1 LNHNV, CDR2 YYDKDF (reference sequence). The DNA for the CDR3 is TGTGCCACCAGCGACGGGGGGCACGGCTACACCTTC. It is translated as CATSDGGHGYTF.

The chain is built from TRBV9 and TRBJ1-2; TRBD1 is a possible D gene (6 bases). Trimming removed 5 bases from V and 4 bases from J, with 12 bases in between. The CDR3 extends over 13 amino acids. CDR1 and CDR2 (germline): SGDLS, YYNGEE. CDR3 bases: TGTGCCAGCAGTGGGATGGACAGCTATGGCTACACCTTC. Protein: CASSGMDSYGYTF.

The rearrangement links TRBV7-3 to TRBJ2-1, with 12 bases fitting TRBD2. V was clipped by 4 bases and J by 12 bases; unmatched bases: 4. CDR3 size: 13 residues. Germline CDR1 reads SGHTA; CDR2 reads FQGTGA. Here the CDR3 DNA reads TGTGCCAGCAGCTCAGGACTAGCGGGACGGCAGTTCTTC. It is translated as CASSSGLAGRQFF.

This clone was seen a single time. The V call is TRBV18, the J call TRBJ1-1, with 7 bases lining up with TRBD1. V was clipped by 2 bases and J by 5 bases; unmatched bases: 5. The germline gives CDR1 KGHSH, CDR2 LQKENI. The CDR3 covers 14 residues. Here the CDR3 DNA reads TGTGCCAGCTCACCAGGGCCACAGGGGACTGAAGCTTTCTTT. Its protein is CASSPGPQGTEAFF.

This chain connects TRBV9 to TRBJ2-1; tentative D call: TRBD1 (5 bases). CDR1 is SGDLS, CDR2 YYNGEE, per germline. The CDR3 runs to 14 residues. Deletions cut 0 bases from V and 9 bases from J, with 13 bases between. CDR3 protein: CASSVGSAQGEQFF. CDR3 DNA: TGTGCCAGCAGCGTAGGTTCGGCCCAGGGTGAGCAGTTCTTC. Complete variable domain (other parts from reference TRBV9 and TRBJ2-1): DSGVTQTPKHLITATGQRVTLRCSPRSGDLSVYWYQQSLDQGLQFLIQYYNGEERAKGNILERFSAQQFPDLHSELNLSSLELGDSALYFCASSVGSAQGEQFFGPGTRLTVL.

This clone came up a few times. The rearrangement links TRBV6-5 to TRBJ2-7; 7 nucleotides match TRBD2. The CDR3 covers 15 residues. Trimming took 2 bases from V and 2 from J; bases not matched to a gene: 6. The germline V gene encodes CDR1 MNHEY and CDR2 SVGAGI. The DNA for the CDR3 is TGTGCCAGCAGTTACGTTACGGGAGGTGCCTACGAGCAGTACTTC. Translated: CASSYVTGGAYEQYF.